What follows is one T cell receptor beta chain and its context. This sample was included in a study of technical replicates of blood from several donors. CDR1 is SGHDT and CDR2 is YYEEEE in the germline V gene. Trimming stripped 4 bases from V and 4 bases from J, with 17 bases between. There are 15 residues in the CDR3. Some clones are missing from TCRdb's copy, which holds only in-frame ones; the method was immunoSEQ multiplex PCR. The sample yields roughly 79,000 clones, 91% seen once. This chain links TRBV5-6 with TRBJ1-2; possible D gene TRBD1, 6 bases. The source is a human donor in good health. Some clones in this sample may be carry-over from other donors' samples. Input material: T cells isolated from PBMCs. CDR3 nucleotide sequence: TGTGCCAGCAGCCAGACCCTCAGGGGACCCTATGGCTACACCTTC. It translates to CASSQTLRGPYGYTF.